This TCR beta chain is from a study of somatic mutations in cytotoxic T cells in rheumatoid arthritis. The overall study: Patients had 30 ml EDTA blood drawn right after diagnosis, before any treatment.

Isolation of the CD4+ and CD8+ populations was accomplished via positive magnetic bead selection, with purity assessed by flow cytometry. Comments on this clone: Its specificity is not known.

Sequencing used immunoSEQ multiplex PCR; TCRdb keeps in-frame clones, though not all of them. Of over a thousand clones listed, 80% to 90% are singletons. Study observations and caveats: About an eighth of the roughly 60 patients had a largest CD8+ clone above 20% of CD8+ cells. Measurement of CD8+ T-cell clonality revealed no significant difference between rheumatoid arthritis patients and age-matched healthy controls.

This receptor was identified in a woman aged 70-85 years with rheumatoid arthritis. The sample consisted of CD8+ T cells sorted from blood.

The CDR3: CASSGRDSGNTIYF. The CDR3 DNA is TGTGCCAGCAGCGGCCGAGACTCTGGAAACACCATATATTTT. The chain couples TRBV9 to TRBJ1-3, with unresolved D. Per germline, CDR1 SGDLS and CDR2 YYNGEE. Deletions cut 3 bases from V and 0 bases from J, with 7 bases between. The CDR3 runs 14 residues. The full variable domain, rest sourced from reference TRBV9 and TRBJ1-3, is DSGVTQTPKHLITATGQRVTLRCSPRSGDLSVYWYQQSLDQGLQFLIQYYNGEERAKGNILERFSAQQFPDLHSELNLSSLELGDSALYFCASSGRDSGNTIYFGEGSWLTVV.